This TCR beta chain was found in a study of response to subunit inactivated influenza vaccine. The ends lost 5 bases at V and 8 bases at J; junction bases unmatched: 5. Germline CDR1 is MNHEY and CDR2 is SVGEGT. CDR3 length equals 12 residues. This clonotype has only a few counts. The target antigen is unknown. Study-wide points: Every seasonal influenza vaccination brings in few new T cells, the authors suggested.

In TCRdb, the RT-PCR reads were re-called with MiXCR into one record per CDR3 protein. Seen here are around 480,000 distinct CDR3 sequences, more than 15% observed once, and the top ten hold roughly 3.1%. The chain links TRBV6-2 or TRBV6-3 to TRBJ1-1, with 7 bases matching TRBD1. The sequence derives from a man aged 50-75 years who received an inactivated influenza vaccine. Source: CD4+ T cells sorted from PBMCs, taken around 25 months after vaccination. CDR3 loop: CASSRRDREAFF. In DNA form, the CDR3 reads TGTGCCAGCAGTCGCCGGGACAGAGAAGCTTTCTTT.